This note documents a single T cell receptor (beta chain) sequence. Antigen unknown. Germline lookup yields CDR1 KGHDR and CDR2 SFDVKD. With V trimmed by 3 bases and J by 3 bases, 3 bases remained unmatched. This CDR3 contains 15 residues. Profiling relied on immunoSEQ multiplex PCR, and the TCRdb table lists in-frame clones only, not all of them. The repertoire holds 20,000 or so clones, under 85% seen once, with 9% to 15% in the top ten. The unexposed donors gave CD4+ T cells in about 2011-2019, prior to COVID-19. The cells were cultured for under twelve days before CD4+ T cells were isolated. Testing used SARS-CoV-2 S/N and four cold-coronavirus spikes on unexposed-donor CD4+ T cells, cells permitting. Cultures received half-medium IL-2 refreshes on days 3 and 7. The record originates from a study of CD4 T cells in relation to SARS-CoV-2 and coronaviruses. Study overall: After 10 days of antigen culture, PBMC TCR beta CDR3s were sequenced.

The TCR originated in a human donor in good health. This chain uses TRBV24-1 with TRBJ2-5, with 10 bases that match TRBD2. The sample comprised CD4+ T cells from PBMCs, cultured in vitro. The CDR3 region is CATSDRTSGEETQYF. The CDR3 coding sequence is TGTGCCACCAGTGATAGGACTAGCGGAGAAGAGACCCAGTACTTC.